A single sample gave rise to the 24 T cell receptor beta chains below, sequenced in a study of T cell changes during pregnancy in multiple sclerosis. Sequencing used immunoSEQ multiplex PCR; TCRdb keeps in-frame clones, though not all of them. The data show about 49,000 clones, around 87% seen once. Sequenced material: peripheral blood, taken after pregnancy. The receptors stem from a female donor in good health, enrolled as a control in a pregnancy study.

This chain joins TRBV4-1 and TRBJ2-3, with D possibly TRBD2 on 5 matching bases. Germline CDR1 reads MGHRA; CDR2 reads YSYEKL. V was shortened by 0 bases and J by 4 bases, with 17 bases between the two germline ends. There are 17 residues in the CDR3. In DNA, the CDR3 is TGCGCCAGCAGCCAAGATGCGGGCCCCCGACCGGCAGATACGCAGTATTTT. Translated, it gives CASSQDAGPRPADTQYF.

This chain links TRBV18 with TRBJ1-2; the D is unclear. Trimming cost V 3 bases and J 1 base, with 9 bases left between them. Germline CDR1 and CDR2: KGHSH and LQKENI. The CDR3 consists of 14 residues. CDR3 sequence (DNA): TGTGCCAGCTCACCCGGTAGAAATAACTATGGCTACACCTTC. Residues: CASSPGRNNYGYTF.

CDR3 in amino acids: CASSFAASNQPQHF. The DNA for the CDR3 is TGTGCCAGCAGCTTCGCGGCTAGCAATCAGCCCCAGCATTTT. This sequence joins TRBV7-9 and TRBJ1-5; D call uncertain. The CDR3 is 14 residues long. Trimming removed 3 bases at V and 0 bases at J, with 6 bases between. Germline V gives CDR1 SEHNR, CDR2 FQNEAQ (reference sequence).

This rearrangement joins TRBV29-1 to TRBJ2-2, with unresolved D. Trimming took off 4 bases at V and 0 bases at J, with 12 bases between the two ends. Per the germline V gene, CDR1 is SQVTM and CDR2 is ANQGSEA. The CDR3 is 15 residues long. The CDR3: CSVGRRLSNTGELFF. CDR3 in DNA: TGCAGCGTTGGGAGAAGGCTGTCGAACACCGGGGAGCTGTTTTTT.

V is TRBV18 and J is TRBJ2-7; D is undetermined. The V end was cut by 1 base, the J end by 3 bases, with 13 bases between. Looked up from germline, CDR1 is KGHSH and CDR2 is LQKENI. CDR3 length: 15 residues. The CDR3, as DNA: TGTGCCAGCTCACCACGGCGGCAGCTGAACTACGAGCAGTACTTC. Protein product: CASSPRRQLNYEQYF.

This clone appeared a few times. V and J are TRBV1 and TRBJ2-1; the table's D gene call, TRBD2, was not cross checked with the DNA. TRBV1 is a documented pseudogene. The CDR3 has 17 residues. CDR3 sequence (DNA): TGCACCAGCAGCCAGACCCCCCCTCTAGCGGCCTACAATGAGCAGTTCTTC. It yields the protein CTSSQTPPLAAYNEQFF.

This chain connects TRBV10-3 to TRBJ2-5; D may be TRBD1 (6 bases). The CDR3 contains 16 residues. Germline assignment: CDR1 ENHRY and CDR2 SYGVKD. Trimming took 3 bases from V and 5 from J, leaving 19 bases between them. The CDR3 DNA reads TGTGCCATCAGTGAAGAGTGGGGGCTTGATCCGGAGACCCAGTACTTC. Amino acids: CAISEEWGLDPETQYF.

The chain is built from TRBV7-2 and TRBJ2-1, with 8 bases lining up with TRBD1. Germline CDR1 reads SGHTA; CDR2 reads FQGNSA. The length of the CDR3 is 18 residues. V shed 7 bases and J 2 bases; nucleotides not matched to a gene: 16. The DNA for the CDR3 is TGTGCCAGCAACCCCAGGGGGCGAAGGTGGGGGACCTACAATGAGCAGTTCTTC. Translated, it gives CASNPRGRRWGTYNEQFF.

This sequence joins TRBV7-9 and TRBJ2-5; 7 nucleotides line up with TRBD2. V lost 8 bases, J lost 2 bases, and 5 bases stayed unmatched. Germline lookup yields CDR1 SEHNR and CDR2 FQNEAQ (reference sequence). The CDR3 spans 13 residues. DNA of the CDR3: TGTGCCAGCCGCACCGGGGGGCAAGAGACCCAGTACTTC. Its translation: CASRTGGQETQYF. Full variable domain (remainder filled in from reference TRBV7-9 and TRBJ2-5): DTGVSQNPRHKITKRGQNVTFRCDPISEHNRLYWYRQTLGQGPEFLTYFQNEAQLEKSRLLSDRFSAERPKGSFSTLEIQRTEQGDSAMYLCASRTGGQETQYFGPGTRLLVL.

This rearrangement joins TRBV5-5 to TRBJ1-1; D not resolved. The CDR3 sequence is 18 residues long. V was clipped by 0 bases and J by 0 bases, with 18 bases between them. Germline V CDR1 and CDR2: SGHKS, YYEKEE (reference sequence). CDR3 DNA sequence: TGTGCCAGCAGCTTGGAAGTTCTAAGTTCCTCAATGAACACTGAAGCTTTCTTT. Residues: CASSLEVLSSSMNTEAFF.

This clone was counted only a few times. V and J are TRBV2 and TRBJ2-2; 7 bases are shared with TRBD1. CDR1 SNHLY and CDR2 FYNNEI come from the germline V gene. The CDR3 consists of 13 residues. After removal of 5 bases from V and 6 bases from J, the junction contained 3 bases not matched to a gene. In DNA form, the CDR3 reads TGTGCCAGCAGTCTGCAGGGGGCCGGGGAGCTGTTTTTT. It translates to CASSLQGAGELFF.

The rearrangement joins TRBV5-4 to TRBJ2-5; D unclear. CDR1 is SGHNT and CDR2 is YYREEE in the germline V gene (reference sequence). V shed 2 bases and J shed 4 bases, with 9 bases lying between them. The CDR3 spans 13 residues. CDR3 DNA: TGTGCCAGCAGCTTCAGTTCGGGAGAGACCCAGTACTTC. Amino acids: CASSFSSGETQYF.

The chain joins TRBV25-1 to TRBJ2-1; weak D call: TRBD1 (6 bases). The V gene's germline CDR1 is MGHDK and CDR2 SYGVNS. Between the trimmed V and J ends, which lost 0 bases and 10 bases, there was a span of 13 bases. The CDR3 spans 14 residues. The CDR3 protein is CASSEYLQGGEQFF. CDR3 bases: TGTGCCAGCAGTGAATACCTACAGGGTGGCGAGCAGTTCTTC. Looking up the rest from reference TRBV25-1 and TRBJ2-1 gives the full variable domain: EADIYQTPRYLVIGTGKKITLECSQTMGHDKMYWYQQDPGMELHLIHYSYGVNSTEKGDLSSESTVSRIRTEHFPLTLESARPSHTSQYLCASSEYLQGGEQFFGPGTRLTVL.

J is TRBJ2-7 and V is TRBV7-9; D unresolved. Germline lookup yields CDR1 SEHNR and CDR2 FQNEAQ (reference sequence). With 1 base removed from V and 2 bases from J, the gap between germline ends came to 9 bases. The CDR3 runs 14 residues. CDR3 bases: TGTGCCAGCAGCTTAGTTGGGCCTACCTACGAGCAGTACTTC. This sequence encodes CASSLVGPTYEQYF.

The chain uses TRBV7-9 and TRBJ2-7; the D gene is possibly TRBD2 (5 bases). The CDR3 is 13 amino acids. CDR1 is SEHNR and CDR2 is FQNEAQ in the germline V gene (reference sequence). With 1 base removed from V and 4 bases from J, the gap between germline ends came to 8 bases. The CDR3: CASSLVGEYEQYF. CDR3 in DNA: TGTGCCAGCAGCTTAGTGGGAGAATACGAGCAGTACTTC. Full variable domain (missing parts from reference TRBV7-9 and TRBJ2-7): DTGVSQNPRHKITKRGQNVTFRCDPISEHNRLYWYRQTLGQGPEFLTYFQNEAQLEKSRLLSDRFSAERPKGSFSTLEIQRTEQGDSAMYLCASSLVGEYEQYFGPGTRLTVT.

The genes are TRBV7-9 and TRBJ1-6; 7 bases are shared with TRBD1. The CDR3 has 16 amino acids. Losses at the gene ends were 5 bases for V and 5 bases for J; bases not matched to a gene: 9. From germline, CDR1 is SEHNR and CDR2 FQNEAQ (reference sequence). In DNA, the CDR3 is TGTGCCAGCAGCGCCAAGGGACAGCCTAATAATTCACCCCTCCACTTT. This sequence encodes CASSAKGQPNNSPLHF.

This clone was seen a single time. The chain combines TRBV11-1 with TRBJ2-1; 9 nucleotides align to TRBD2. Trimming cost V 3 bases and J 8 bases; bases outside gene matches: 14. Per the germline V gene, CDR1 is SGHAT and CDR2 is FQDESV (reference sequence). The CDR3 contains 17 residues. The CDR3 sequence is CASSFGISSGIRDEQFF. The DNA of the CDR3 is TGTGCCAGCAGCTTTGGTATTTCTAGCGGGATCCGGGATGAGCAGTTCTTC. The full variable domain, rest sourced from reference TRBV11-1 and TRBJ2-1, is EAEVAQSPRYKITEKSQAVAFWCDPISGHATLYWYRQILGQGPELLVQFQDESVVDDSQLPKDRFSAERLKGVDSTLKIQPAELGDSAMYLCASSFGISSGIRDEQFFGPGTRLTVL.

This chain links TRBV2 with TRBJ2-1, with no clear D. CDR1 is SNHLY and CDR2 is FYNNEI in the germline V gene. The CDR3 loop spans 17 amino acids. V lost 0 bases, J lost 0 bases, and 12 bases lay in between. In nucleotides, the CDR3 is TGTGCCAGCAGTGAAGCCCCTTATTACAGCTCCTACAATGAGCAGTTCTTC. Translating gives CASSEAPYYSSYNEQFF.

This clone was seen once. The genes are TRBV28 and TRBJ2-3; tentative D call: TRBD2 (5 bases). Trimming removed 4 bases at V and 4 bases at J, with 21 bases between. This CDR3 comprises 17 residues. Per germline, CDR1 MDHEN and CDR2 SYDVKM. The CDR3 sequence is CASSSPLGLARADTQYF. Here the CDR3 DNA reads TGTGCCAGCAGTTCCCCTCTGGGCTTAGCGAGGGCAGATACGCAGTATTTT.

This rearrangement joins TRBV30 to TRBJ1-4; no firm D call. In germline, CDR1 is GTSNPN, CDR2 SVGIG (reference sequence). The CDR3 length is 12 residues. DNA of the CDR3: TGTACATGTGGGCGAGCGGGTGAAAAACTGTTTTTT. Its protein product is CTCGRAGEKLFF.

V gene TRBV7-9 combines with J gene TRBJ1-1; unclear D gene. V lost 1 base and J 1 base, leaving 10 bases between the germline ends. Germline V gene lookup returns CDR1 SEHNR and CDR2 FQNEAQ (reference sequence). The CDR3 loop spans 15 amino acids. CDR3 sequence reads: CASSLGARTNTEAFF. The CDR3 DNA reads as TGTGCCAGCAGCTTAGGGGCCAGAACGAACACTGAAGCTTTCTTT.

This clone rates as medium-sized. This chain links TRBV6-5 with TRBJ1-1; 7 positions match TRBD1. Germline V lookup: CDR1 MNHEY, CDR2 SVGAGI. The V gene end was trimmed by 2 bases and the J gene end by 5 bases; junction bases not matched to a gene: 8. The CDR3 length is 15 residues. The CDR3 nucleotides are TGTGCCAGCAGTTACACGCCCGACAGGGATACTGAAGCTTTCTTT. It yields the protein CASSYTPDRDTEAFF.

The chain combines TRBV6-1 with TRBJ2-7, with 7 nucleotides matching TRBD2. V gave up 6 bases and J gave up 4 bases; unmatched junction bases: 9. The V gene's germline CDR1 is MNHNS and CDR2 SASEGT. This CDR3 is 14 amino acids long. This CDR3 reads CASRAGLVEYEQYF. The DNA for the CDR3 is TGTGCCAGCAGGGCAGGACTAGTTGAATACGAGCAGTACTTC.

The chain employs TRBV27 and TRBJ1-1, with a tentative D call TRBD1 (6 bases). The CDR3 is 16 residues long. Trimming removed 6 bases at V and 4 bases at J, with 21 bases between. Germline V gene sequence: CDR1 MNHEY, CDR2 SMNVEV (reference sequence). This CDR3 is CASRPIKGGRSTEAFF. CDR3 DNA: TGTGCCAGCAGGCCAATAAAAGGGGGTAGGAGCACTGAAGCTTTCTTT.